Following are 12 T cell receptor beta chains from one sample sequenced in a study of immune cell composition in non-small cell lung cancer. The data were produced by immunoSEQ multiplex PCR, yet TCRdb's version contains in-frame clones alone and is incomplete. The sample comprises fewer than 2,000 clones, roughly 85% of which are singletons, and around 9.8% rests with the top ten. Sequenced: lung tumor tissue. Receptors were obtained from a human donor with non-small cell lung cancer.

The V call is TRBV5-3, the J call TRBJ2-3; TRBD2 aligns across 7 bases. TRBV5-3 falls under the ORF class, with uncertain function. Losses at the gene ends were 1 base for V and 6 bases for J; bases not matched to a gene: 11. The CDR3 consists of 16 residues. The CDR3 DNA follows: TGTGCCAGAAGCTTGTGGCACCTAGCGGTGGCGGATACGCAGTATTTT. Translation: CARSLWHLAVADTQYF.

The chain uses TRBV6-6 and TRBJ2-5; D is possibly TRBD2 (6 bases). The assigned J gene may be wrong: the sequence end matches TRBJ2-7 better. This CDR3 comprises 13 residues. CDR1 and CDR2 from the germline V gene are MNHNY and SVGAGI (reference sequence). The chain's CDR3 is CASVDGSSYEQYF. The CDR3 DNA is TGTGCCAGCGTGGACGGGAGTTCCTACGAGCAGTACTTC.

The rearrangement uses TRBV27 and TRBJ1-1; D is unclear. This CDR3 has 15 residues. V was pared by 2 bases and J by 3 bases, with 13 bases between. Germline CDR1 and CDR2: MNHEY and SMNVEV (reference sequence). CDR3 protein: CASSLEAGGHTEAFF. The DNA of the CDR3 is TGTGCCAGCAGTTTAGAGGCGGGCGGCCACACTGAAGCTTTCTTT.

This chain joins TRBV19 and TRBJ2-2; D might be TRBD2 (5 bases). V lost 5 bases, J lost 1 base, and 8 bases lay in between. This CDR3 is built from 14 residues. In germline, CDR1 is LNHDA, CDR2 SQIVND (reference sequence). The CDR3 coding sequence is TGTGCCAGTAGTCCCAGCGGGAACACCGGGGAGCTGTTTTTT. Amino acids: CASSPSGNTGELFF.

CDR3 sequence: CASSSAGAGTGELFF. The CDR3 bases are TGTGCCAGTAGTTCAGCGGGAGCGGGCACCGGGGAGCTGTTTTTT. This rearrangement joins TRBV19 to TRBJ2-2, with 8 bases identical to TRBD2. In germline, CDR1 is LNHDA, CDR2 SQIVND (reference sequence). V lost 5 bases to trimming and J lost 4 bases; unmatched junction nucleotides: 6. This CDR3 spans 15 amino acids.

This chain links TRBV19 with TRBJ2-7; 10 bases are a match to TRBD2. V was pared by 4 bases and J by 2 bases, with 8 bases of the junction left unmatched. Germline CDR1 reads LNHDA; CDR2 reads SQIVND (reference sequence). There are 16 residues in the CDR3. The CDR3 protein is CASSNLAGALTYEQYF. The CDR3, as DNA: TGTGCCAGTAGTAATCTAGCGGGAGCCTTAACCTACGAGCAGTACTTC.

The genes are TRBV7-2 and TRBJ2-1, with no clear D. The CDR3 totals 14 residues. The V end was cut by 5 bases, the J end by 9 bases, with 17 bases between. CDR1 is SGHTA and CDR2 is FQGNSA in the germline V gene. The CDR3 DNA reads TGTGCCAGCAGCGTGTTGGAGTCCTTAGGTGAGCAGTTCTTC. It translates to CASSVLESLGEQFF.

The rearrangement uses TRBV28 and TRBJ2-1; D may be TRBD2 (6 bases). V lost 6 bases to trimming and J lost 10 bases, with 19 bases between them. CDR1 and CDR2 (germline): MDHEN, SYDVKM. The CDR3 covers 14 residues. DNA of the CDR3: TGTGCCAGCAGCGGGGGTGACCAGGGCACCGAGCAGTTCTTC. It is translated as CASSGGDQGTEQFF.

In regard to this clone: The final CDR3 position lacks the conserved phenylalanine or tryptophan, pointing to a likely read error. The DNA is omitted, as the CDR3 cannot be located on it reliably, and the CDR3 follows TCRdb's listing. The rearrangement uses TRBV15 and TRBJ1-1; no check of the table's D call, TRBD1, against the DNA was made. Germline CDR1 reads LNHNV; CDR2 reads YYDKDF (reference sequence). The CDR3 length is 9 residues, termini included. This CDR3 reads CATSPRPGS.

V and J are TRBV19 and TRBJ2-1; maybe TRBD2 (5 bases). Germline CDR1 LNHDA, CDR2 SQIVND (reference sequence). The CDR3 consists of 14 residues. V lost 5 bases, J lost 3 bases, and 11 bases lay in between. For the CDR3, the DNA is TGTGCCAGTAGTCTGTCGGGAAACTACAATGAGCAGTTCTTC. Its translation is CASSLSGNYNEQFF.

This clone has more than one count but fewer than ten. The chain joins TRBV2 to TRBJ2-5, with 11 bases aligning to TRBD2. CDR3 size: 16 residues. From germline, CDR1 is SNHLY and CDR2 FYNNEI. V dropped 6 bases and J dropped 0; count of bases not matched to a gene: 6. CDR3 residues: CASRGRLAGYQETQYF. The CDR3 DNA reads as TGTGCCAGCAGGGGGAGACTAGCGGGATACCAAGAGACCCAGTACTTC.

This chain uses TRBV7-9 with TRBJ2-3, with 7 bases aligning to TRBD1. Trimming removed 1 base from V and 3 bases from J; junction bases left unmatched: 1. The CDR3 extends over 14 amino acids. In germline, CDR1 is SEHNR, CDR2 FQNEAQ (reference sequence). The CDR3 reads CASSLGQGTDTQYF. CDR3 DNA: TGTGCCAGCAGCTTAGGACAGGGAACAGATACGCAGTATTTT.